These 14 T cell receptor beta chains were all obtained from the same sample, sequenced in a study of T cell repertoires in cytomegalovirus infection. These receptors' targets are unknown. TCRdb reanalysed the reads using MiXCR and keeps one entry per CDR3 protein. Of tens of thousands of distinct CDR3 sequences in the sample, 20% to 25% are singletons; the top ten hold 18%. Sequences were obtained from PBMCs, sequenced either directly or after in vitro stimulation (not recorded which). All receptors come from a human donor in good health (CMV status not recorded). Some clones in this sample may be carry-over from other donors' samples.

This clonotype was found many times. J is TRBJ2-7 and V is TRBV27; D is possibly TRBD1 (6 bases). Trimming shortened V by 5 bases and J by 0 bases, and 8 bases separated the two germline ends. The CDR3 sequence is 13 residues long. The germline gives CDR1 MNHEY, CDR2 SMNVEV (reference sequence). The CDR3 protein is CASSKGVSYEQYF. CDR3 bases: TGTGCCAGCAGTAAGGGGGTCTCCTACGAGCAGTACTTC.

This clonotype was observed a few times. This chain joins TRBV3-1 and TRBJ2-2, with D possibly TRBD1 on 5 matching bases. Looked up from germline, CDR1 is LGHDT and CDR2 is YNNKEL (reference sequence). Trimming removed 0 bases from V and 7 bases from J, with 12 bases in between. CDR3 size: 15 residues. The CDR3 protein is CASSQEQDVGGELFF. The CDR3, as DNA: TGTGCCAGCAGCCAAGAACAGGATGTCGGCGGGGAGCTGTTTTTT.

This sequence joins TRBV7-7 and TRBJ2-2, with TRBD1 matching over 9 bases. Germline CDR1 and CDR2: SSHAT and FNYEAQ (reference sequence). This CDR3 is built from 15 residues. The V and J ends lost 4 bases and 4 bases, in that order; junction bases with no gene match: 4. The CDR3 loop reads CASSSNRGRTGELFF. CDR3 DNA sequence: TGTGCCAGCAGCTCAAACAGGGGGCGCACCGGGGAGCTGTTTTTT.

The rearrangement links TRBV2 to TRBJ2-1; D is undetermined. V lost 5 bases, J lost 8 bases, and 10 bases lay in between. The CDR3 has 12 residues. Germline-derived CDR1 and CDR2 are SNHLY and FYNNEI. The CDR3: CASSWTDDEQFF. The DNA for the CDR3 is TGTGCCAGCAGTTGGACGGACGATGAGCAGTTCTTC. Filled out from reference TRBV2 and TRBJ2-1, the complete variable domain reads EPEVTQTPSHQVTQMGQEVILRCVPISNHLYFYWYRQILGQKVEFLVSFYNNEISEKSEIFDDQFSVERPDGSNFTLKIRSTKLEDSAMYFCASSWTDDEQFFGPGTRLTVL.

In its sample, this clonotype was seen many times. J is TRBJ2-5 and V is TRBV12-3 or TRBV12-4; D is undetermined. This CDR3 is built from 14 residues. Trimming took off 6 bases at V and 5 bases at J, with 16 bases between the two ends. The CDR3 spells CASSPLTRGETQYF. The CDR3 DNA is TGTGCCAGCAGCCCCCTAACCCGAGGCGAGACCCAGTACTTC.

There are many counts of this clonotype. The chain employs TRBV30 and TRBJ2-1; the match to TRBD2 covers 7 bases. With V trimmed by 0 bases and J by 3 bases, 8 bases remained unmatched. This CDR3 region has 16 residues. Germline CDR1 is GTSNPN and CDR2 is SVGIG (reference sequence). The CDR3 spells CAWSVMGLRIYNEQFF. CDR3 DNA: TGTGCCTGGAGTGTAATGGGACTACGAATCTACAATGAGCAGTTCTTC.

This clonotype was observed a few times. CDR3 sequence reads: CASSKNYGYTF. CDR3 bases: TGTGCCAGCAGCAAAAACTATGGCTACACCTTC. This chain uses TRBV7-9 with TRBJ1-2; no definite D call. The CDR3 sequence is 11 residues long. Germline CDR1 reads SEHNR; CDR2 reads FQNEAQ (reference sequence). Trimming left V 5 bases short and J 2 bases short, with 3 bases between.

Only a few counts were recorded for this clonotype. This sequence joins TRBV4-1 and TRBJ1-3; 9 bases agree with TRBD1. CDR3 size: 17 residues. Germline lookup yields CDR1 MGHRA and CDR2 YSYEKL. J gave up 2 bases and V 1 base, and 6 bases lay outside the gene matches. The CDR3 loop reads CASSQAWGQGAGNTIYF. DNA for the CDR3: TGCGCCAGCAGCCAAGCTTGGGGACAGGGAGCTGGAAACACCATATATTTT.

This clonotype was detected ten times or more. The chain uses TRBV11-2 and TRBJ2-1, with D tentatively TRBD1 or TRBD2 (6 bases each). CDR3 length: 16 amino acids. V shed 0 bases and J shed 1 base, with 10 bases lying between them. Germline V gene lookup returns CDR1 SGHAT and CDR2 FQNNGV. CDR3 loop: CASSLDEGGSYNEQFF. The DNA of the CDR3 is TGTGCCAGCAGCTTAGATGAGGGGGGTTCCTACAATGAGCAGTTCTTC. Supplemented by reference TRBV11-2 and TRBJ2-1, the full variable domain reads EAGVAQSPRYKIIEKRQSVAFWCNPISGHATLYWYQQILGQGPKLLIQFQNNGVVDDSQLPKDRFSAERLKGVDSTLKIQPAKLEDSAVYLCASSLDEGGSYNEQFFGPGTRLTVL.

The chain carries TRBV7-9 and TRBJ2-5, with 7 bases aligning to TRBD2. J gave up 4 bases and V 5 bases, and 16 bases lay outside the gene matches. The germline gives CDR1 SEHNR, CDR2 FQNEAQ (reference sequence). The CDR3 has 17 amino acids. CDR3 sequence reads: CASSPTRLASVGETQYF. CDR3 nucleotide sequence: TGTGCCAGCAGCCCCACCCGACTAGCTAGTGTGGGAGAGACCCAGTACTTC. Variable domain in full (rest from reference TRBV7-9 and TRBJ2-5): DTGVSQNPRHKITKRGQNVTFRCDPISEHNRLYWYRQTLGQGPEFLTYFQNEAQLEKSRLLSDRFSAERPKGSFSTLEIQRTEQGDSAMYLCASSPTRLASVGETQYFGPGTRLLVL.

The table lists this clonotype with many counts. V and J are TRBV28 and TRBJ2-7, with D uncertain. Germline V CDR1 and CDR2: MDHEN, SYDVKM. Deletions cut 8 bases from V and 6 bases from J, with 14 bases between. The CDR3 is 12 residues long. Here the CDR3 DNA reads TGTGCCAGCGGTCTTCTGGACCGCGAGCAGTACTTC. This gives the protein CASGLLDREQYF.

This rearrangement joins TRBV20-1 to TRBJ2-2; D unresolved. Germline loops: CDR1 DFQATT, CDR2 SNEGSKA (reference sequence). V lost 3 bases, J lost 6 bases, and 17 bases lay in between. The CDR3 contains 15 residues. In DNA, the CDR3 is TGCAGTGCTAGCCCTATTAGTGGTAACGCCGGGGAGCTGTTTTTT. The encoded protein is CSASPISGNAGELFF.

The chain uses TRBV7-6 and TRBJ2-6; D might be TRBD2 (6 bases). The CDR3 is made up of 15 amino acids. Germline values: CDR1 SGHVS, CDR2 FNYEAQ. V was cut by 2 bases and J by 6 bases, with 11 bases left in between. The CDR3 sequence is CASSLPAGSANVLTF. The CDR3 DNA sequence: TGTGCCAGCAGCTTACCCGCGGGGTCGGCCAACGTCCTGACTTTC.

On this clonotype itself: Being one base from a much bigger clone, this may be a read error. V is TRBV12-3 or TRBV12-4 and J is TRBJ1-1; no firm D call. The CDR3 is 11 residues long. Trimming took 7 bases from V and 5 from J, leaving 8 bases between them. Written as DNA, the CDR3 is TGTGCCAGCAATTTTCTTACTGAAGCTTTCTTT. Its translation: CASNFLTEAFF.